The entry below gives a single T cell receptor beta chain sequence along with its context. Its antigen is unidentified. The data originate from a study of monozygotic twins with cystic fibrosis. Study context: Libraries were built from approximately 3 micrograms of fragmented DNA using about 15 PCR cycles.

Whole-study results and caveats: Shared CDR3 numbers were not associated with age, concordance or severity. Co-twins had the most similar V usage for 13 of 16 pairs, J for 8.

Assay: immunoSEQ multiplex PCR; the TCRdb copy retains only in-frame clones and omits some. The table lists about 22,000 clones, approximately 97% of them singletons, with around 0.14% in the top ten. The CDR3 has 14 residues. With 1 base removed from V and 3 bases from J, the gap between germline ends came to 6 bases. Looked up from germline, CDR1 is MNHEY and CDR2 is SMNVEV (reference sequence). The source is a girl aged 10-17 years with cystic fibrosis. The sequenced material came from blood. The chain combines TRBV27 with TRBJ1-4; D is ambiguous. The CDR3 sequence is CASSLWAANEKLFF. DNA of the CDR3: TGTGCCAGCAGTTTATGGGCAGCTAATGAAAAACTGTTTTTT. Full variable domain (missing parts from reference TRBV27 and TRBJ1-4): EAQVTQNPRYLITVTGKKLTVTCSQNMNHEYMSWYRQDPGLGLRQIYYSMNVEVTDKGDVPEGYKVSRKEKRNFPLILESPSPNQTSLYFCASSLWAANEKLFFGSGTQLSVL.